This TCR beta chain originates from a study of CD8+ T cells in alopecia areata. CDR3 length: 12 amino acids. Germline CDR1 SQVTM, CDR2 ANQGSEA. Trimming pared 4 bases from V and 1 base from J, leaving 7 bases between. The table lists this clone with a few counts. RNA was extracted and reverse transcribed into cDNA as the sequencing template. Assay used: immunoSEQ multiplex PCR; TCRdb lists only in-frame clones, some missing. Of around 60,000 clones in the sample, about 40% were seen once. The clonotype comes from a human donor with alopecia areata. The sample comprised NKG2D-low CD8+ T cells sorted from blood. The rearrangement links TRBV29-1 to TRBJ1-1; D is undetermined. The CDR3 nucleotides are TGCAGCGTTGGTCGAGGGAACACTGAAGCTTTCTTT. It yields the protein CSVGRGNTEAFF.